These T cell receptor beta chains were read from a single sample in a study of blood T cell repertoires in COVID-19. Generated by immunoSEQ multiplex PCR, the TCRdb table keeps only in-frame clones and is missing some. The table lists some 26,000 clones, 81% of them singletons. Material for sequencing was peripheral blood. The receptors here all came from a man in his forties or fifties with active or convalescent COVID-19. The CDR3 runs from the conserved cysteine through the conserved F or W. The order of the fields is V gene, J gene, clone size, CDR3 protein. Clone size is not always given. Where it is, it says once, few, many or a class for expanded clones.

TRBV2	TRBJ2-2	few	CASTRTGTGGELFF
TRBV5-4	TRBJ1-6	NA	CASKRTGDNSPLHF
TRBV6-5	TRBJ2-7	NA	CASQVSGAYEQYF
TRBV27	TRBJ2-7	NA	CASSLGAHKYF
TRBV5-1	TRBJ2-5	once	CASSLLRTSGIHRDF
TRBV2	TRBJ2-7	few	CASSERWTSRYEQYF
TRBV9	TRBJ2-6	NA	CASSAGTGSPGANVLTF
TRBV30	TRBJ1-2	NA	CAWSFLGGYGYTF
TRBV6-5	TRBJ2-7	NA	CASSQQGNHEQYF
TRBV7-8	TRBJ2-3	NA	CASSSAGVAGMGRYF
TRBV7-8	TRBJ1-2	NA	CASSLDFNTGYTF
TRBV11-3	TRBJ2-7	NA	CASSTRRTSGRAMEQYF
TRBV19	TRBJ1-5	NA	CASSPQNQPQHF
TRBV5-6	TRBJ2-7	NA	CASSLFSGGVYEQYF
TRBV21-1	TRBJ2-3	NA	CASSIGLAGGPVHDTQYF
TRBV2	TRBJ2-7	NA	CASSRSPYEQYF
TRBV7-6	TRBJ1-2	few	CASSEVARGHATKSGYTF
TRBV6-8	TRBJ2-3	NA	CPVEAQPPSTDTQYF
TRBV6-5	TRBJ1-2	NA	CASRTGGNGYTF
TRBV6-5	TRBJ1-2	NA	CASTGLGVQGYTF
TRBV7-3	TRBJ2-7	NA	CASSPGLAGVYEQYF
TRBV5-1	TRBJ2-1	NA	CASSGGSSYNEQFF
TRBV5-5	TRBJ2-7	few	CASSLEGSGSSYEQYF
TRBV10-3	TRBJ1-2	NA	CAISEGQEYTF
TRBV3-1/TRBV3-2	TRBJ2-1	once	CASSQELAAEQFF